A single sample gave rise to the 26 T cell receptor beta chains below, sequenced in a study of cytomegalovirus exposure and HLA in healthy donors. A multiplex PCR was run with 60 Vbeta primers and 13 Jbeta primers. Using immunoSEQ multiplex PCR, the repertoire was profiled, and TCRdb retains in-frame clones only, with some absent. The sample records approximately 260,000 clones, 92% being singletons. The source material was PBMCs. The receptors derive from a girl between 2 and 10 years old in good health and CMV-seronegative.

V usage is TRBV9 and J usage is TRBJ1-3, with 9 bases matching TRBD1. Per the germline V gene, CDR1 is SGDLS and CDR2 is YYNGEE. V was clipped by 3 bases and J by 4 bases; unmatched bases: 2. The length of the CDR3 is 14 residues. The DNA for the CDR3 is TGTGCCAGCAGCGGAGGGACAGGGGGAAACACCATATATTTT. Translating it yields CASSGGTGGNTIYF. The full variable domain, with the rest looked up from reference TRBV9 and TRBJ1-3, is DSGVTQTPKHLITATGQRVTLRCSPRSGDLSVYWYQQSLDQGLQFLIQYYNGEERAKGNILERFSAQQFPDLHSELNLSSLELGDSALYFCASSGGTGGNTIYFGEGSWLTVV.

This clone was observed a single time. CDR3 in DNA: TGTGCCAGCAGCCGCCAGGGGGGGCTAGCGGGGGGGCGGAACACGAACACCGGGGAGCTGTTTTTT. Translated, it gives CASSRQGGLAGGRNTNTGELFF. The chain combines TRBV9 with TRBJ2-2; TRBD2 aligns across 12 bases. Germline values: CDR1 SGDLS, CDR2 YYNGEE. The CDR3 covers 22 residues. Trimming removed 4 bases from V and 0 bases from J; junction bases left unmatched: 19.

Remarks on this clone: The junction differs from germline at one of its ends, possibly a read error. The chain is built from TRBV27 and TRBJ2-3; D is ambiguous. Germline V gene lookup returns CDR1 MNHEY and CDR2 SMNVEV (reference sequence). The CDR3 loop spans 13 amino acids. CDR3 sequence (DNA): TGTGCCAGCAGTACCCTCCGGAGAAATACACAGTATTTT. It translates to CASSTLRRNTQYF.

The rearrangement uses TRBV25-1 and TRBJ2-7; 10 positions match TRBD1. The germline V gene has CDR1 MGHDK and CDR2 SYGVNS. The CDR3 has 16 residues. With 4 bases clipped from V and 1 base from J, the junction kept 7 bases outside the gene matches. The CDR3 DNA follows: TGTGCCAGCAGTGGCCCGGGACAGGGGATTTCCTACGAGCAGTACTTC. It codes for CASSGPGQGISYEQYF.

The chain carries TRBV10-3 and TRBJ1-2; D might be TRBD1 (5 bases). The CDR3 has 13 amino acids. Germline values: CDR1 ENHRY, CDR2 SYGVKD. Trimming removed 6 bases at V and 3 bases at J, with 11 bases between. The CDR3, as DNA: TGTGCCATCAGCCAACAGGAATACTATGGCTACACCTTC. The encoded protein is CAISQQEYYGYTF.

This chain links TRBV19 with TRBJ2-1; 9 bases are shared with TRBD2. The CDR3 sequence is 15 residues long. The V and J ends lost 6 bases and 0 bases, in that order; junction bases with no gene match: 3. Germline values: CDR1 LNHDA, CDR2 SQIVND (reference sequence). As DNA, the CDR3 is TGTGCCAGTAGAAGTAGCGGGAGCTCCTACAATGAGCAGTTCTTC. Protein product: CASRSSGSSYNEQFF.

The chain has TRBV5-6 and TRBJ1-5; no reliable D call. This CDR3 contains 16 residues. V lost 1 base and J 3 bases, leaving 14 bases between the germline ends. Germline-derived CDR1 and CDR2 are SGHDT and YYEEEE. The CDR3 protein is CASSLFRESNNQPQHF. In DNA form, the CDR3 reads TGTGCCAGCAGCTTGTTTAGGGAGTCAAACAATCAGCCCCAGCATTTT.

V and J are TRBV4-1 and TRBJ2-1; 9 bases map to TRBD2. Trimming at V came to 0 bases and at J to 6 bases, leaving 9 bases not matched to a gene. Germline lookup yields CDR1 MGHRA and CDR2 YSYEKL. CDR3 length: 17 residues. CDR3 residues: CASSQDSRTSASNEQFF. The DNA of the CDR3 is TGCGCCAGCAGCCAAGATTCCCGGACTAGCGCGAGCAATGAGCAGTTCTTC.

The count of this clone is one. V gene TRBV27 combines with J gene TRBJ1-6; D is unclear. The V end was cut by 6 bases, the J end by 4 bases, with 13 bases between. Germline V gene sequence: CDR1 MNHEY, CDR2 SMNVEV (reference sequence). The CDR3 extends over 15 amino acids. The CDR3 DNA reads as TGTGCCAGCAGGGAGGAAAGCGGATATAATTCACCCCTCCACTTT. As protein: CASREESGYNSPLHF.

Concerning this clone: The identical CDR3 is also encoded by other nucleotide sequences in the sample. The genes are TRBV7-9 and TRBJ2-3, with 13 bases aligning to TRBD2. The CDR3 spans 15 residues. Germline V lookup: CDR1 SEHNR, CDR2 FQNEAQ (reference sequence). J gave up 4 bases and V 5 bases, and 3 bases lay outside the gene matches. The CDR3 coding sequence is TGTGCCAGCAGCCTAGGACTAGCGGGAGCAGATACGCAGTATTTT. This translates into CASSLGLAGADTQYF.

Here the CDR3 reads CASSQDVQGAYQPQHF. The DNA for the CDR3 is TGCGCCAGCAGCCAAGATGTACAGGGGGCGTATCAGCCCCAGCATTTT. V usage is TRBV4-1 and J usage is TRBJ1-5, with 9 bases fitting TRBD1. CDR1 MGHRA and CDR2 YSYEKL come from the germline V gene. The V segment lost 0 bases and the J segment 5 bases; nucleotides outside the gene matches: 5. The CDR3 covers 16 residues.

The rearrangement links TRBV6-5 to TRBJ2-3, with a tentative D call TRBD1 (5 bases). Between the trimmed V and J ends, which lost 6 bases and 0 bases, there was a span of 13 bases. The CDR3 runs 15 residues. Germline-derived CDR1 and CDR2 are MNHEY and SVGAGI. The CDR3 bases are TGTGCCAGCAGATTACTCGGACAAAGCACAGATACGCAGTATTTT. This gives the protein CASRLLGQSTDTQYF.

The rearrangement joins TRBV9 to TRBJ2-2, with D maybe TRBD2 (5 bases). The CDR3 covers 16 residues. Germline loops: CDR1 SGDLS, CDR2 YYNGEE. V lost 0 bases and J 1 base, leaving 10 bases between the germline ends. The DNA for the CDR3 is TGTGCCAGCAGCGTAGCGGGGTGGTTGAACACCGGGGAGCTGTTTTTT. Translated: CASSVAGWLNTGELFF.

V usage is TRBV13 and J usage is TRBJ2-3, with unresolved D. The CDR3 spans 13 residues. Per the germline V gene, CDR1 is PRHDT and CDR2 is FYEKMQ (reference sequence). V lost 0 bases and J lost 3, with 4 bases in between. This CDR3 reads CASSLGRTDTQYF. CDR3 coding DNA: TGTGCCAGCAGCTTAGGCCGGACAGATACGCAGTATTTT.

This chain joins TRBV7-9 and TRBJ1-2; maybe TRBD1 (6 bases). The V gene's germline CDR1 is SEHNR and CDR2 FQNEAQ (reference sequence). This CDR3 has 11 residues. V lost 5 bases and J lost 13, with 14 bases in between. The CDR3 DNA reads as TGTGCCAGCAGCGGAACAGGGAGTTCCACCTTC. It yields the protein CASSGTGSSTF.

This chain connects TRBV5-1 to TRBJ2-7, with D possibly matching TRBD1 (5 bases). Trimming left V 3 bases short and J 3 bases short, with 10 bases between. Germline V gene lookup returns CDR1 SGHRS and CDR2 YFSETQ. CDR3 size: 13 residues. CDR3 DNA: TGCGCCAGCAGCTCCGGACAATTCTACGAGCAGTACTTC. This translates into CASSSGQFYEQYF.

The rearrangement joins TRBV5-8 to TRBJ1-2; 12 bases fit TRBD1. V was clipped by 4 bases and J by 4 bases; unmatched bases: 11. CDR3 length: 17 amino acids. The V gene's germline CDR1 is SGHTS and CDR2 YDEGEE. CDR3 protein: CASSIRDRGHLLYGYTF. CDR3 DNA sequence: TGTGCCAGCAGCATCCGGGACAGGGGGCACTTACTCTATGGCTACACCTTC.

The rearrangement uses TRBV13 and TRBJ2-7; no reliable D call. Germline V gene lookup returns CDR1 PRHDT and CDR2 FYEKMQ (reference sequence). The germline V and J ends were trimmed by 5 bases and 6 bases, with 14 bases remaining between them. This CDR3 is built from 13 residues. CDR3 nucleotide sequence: TGTGCCAGCAGCGGGCCGAGCACGCCCGAGCAGTACTTC. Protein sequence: CASSGPSTPEQYF.

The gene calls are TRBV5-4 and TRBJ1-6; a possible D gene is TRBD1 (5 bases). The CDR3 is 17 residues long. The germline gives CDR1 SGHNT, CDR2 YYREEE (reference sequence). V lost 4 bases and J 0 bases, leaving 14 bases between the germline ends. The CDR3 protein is CASSSGTLSSYNSPLHF. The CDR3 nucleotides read TGTGCCAGCAGCAGCGGGACTTTGAGCTCCTATAATTCACCCCTCCACTTT.

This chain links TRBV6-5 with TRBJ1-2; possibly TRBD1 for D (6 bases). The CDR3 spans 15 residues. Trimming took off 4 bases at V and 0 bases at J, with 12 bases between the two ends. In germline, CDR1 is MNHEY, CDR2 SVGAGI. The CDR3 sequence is CASSFNRVANYGYTF. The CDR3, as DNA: TGTGCCAGCAGTTTCAACAGGGTAGCTAACTATGGCTACACCTTC.

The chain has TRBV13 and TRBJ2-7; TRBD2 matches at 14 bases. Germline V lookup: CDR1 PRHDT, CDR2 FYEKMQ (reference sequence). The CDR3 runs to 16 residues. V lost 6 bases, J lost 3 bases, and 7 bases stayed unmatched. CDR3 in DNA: TGTGCCAGCAGTCCCAAAGGGACTAGCGGGAGCTACGAGCAGTACTTC. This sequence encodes CASSPKGTSGSYEQYF. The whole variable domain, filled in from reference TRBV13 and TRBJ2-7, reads AAGVIQSPRHLIKEKRETATLKCYPIPRHDTVYWYQQGPGQDPQFLISFYEKMQSDKGSIPDRFSAQQFSDYHSELNMSSLELGDSALYFCASSPKGTSGSYEQYFGPGTRLTVT.

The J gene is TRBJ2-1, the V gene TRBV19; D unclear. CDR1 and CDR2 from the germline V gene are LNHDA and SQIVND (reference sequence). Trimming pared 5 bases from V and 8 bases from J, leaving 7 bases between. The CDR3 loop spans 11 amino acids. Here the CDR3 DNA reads TGTGCCAGTAGTGTCCGGGATGAGCAGTTCTTC. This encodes CASSVRDEQFF.

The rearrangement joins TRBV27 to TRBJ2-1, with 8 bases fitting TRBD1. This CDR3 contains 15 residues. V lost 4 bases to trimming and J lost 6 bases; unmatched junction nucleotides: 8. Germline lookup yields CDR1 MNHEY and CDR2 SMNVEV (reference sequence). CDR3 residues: CASSSFQTGGNEQFF. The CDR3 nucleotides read TGTGCCAGCAGTTCGTTTCAAACAGGGGGCAATGAGCAGTTCTTC.

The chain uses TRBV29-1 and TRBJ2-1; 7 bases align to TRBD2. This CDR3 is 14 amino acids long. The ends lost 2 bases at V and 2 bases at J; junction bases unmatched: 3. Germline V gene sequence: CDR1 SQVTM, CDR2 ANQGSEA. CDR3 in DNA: TGCAGCGTTGAATCGCGGGGGACCTACAATGAGCAGTTCTTC. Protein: CSVESRGTYNEQFF.

CDR3 amino acids: CATSRDQTNEKLFF. Here the CDR3 DNA reads TGTGCCACCAGCAGAGATCAAACTAATGAAAAACTGTTTTTT. This rearrangement joins TRBV15 to TRBJ1-4, with D unresolved. The CDR3 has 14 amino acids. Germline V CDR1 and CDR2: LNHNV, YYDKDF (reference sequence). V shed 0 bases and J shed 1 base, with 3 bases lying between them.

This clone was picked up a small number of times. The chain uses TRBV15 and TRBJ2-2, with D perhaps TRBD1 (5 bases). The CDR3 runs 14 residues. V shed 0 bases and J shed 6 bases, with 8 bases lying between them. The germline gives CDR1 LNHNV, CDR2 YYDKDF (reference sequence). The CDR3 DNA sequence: TGTGCCACCAGCAGAGATAAAGGGGCCGGGGAGCTGTTTTTT. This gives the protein CATSRDKGAGELFF.